The present T cell receptor (beta chain) was sequenced within a study of cytomegalovirus exposure and HLA in healthy donors. Study-level points and caveats: High sensitivity and specificity were reportedly achieved when the classifier diagnosed cytomegalovirus status. Most TCR sequences proved rare, with some public TCRs found in many donors. In a later analysis, a missense DCLRE1C variant was linked to TCR beta V- and J-gene trimming.

This clone was observed once. The target antigen is unknown. Per germline, CDR1 SGHAT and CDR2 FQNNGV. Trimming stripped 5 bases from V and 2 bases from J, with 16 bases between. This CDR3 comprises 16 residues. Use of 60 Vbeta and 13 Jbeta primers characterized the PCR. This table comes from immunoSEQ multiplex PCR, and its TCRdb copy is limited to in-frame clones, with some not included. The data show roughly 100,000 clones, around 61% seen once. Sequenced: PBMCs. V and J are TRBV11-2 and TRBJ2-1; a possible D gene is TRBD1 (6 bases). This TCR was recovered from a woman between 50 and 59 years old in good health and CMV-seronegative. Written as DNA, the CDR3 is TGTGCCAGCAGCCCCCAGGGCCCAGGGGCCTACAATGAGCAGTTCTTC. Protein product: CASSPQGPGAYNEQFF.